Below are 26 T cell receptor beta chains sequenced from a single sample in a study of CD8+CD57+ T cells in acquired aplastic anemia. Patients chosen for sequencing had shown CD8+CD57+ cell expansion by flow cytometry. The template for TCR beta VDJ and CDR3 sequence profiling was genomic DNA. TCRdb used MiXCR to reprocess the reads, holding one entry per CDR3 protein. The sample holds roughly 160,000 distinct CDR3 sequences; 70% to 80% are singletons and the top ten take 35% to 60%. What was sequenced was sorted CD4+, CD8+, or CD8+CD57+ T cells (not recorded which) from PBMCs. These receptor sequences come from a human donor with aplastic anemia.

CDR3 amino acids: CSVGQVSGANVLTF. Here the CDR3 DNA reads TGCAGCGTCGGACAGGTCTCTGGGGCCAACGTCCTGACTTTC. This sequence joins TRBV29-1 and TRBJ2-6, with 7 bases matching TRBD1. This CDR3 spans 14 amino acids. Germline lookup yields CDR1 SQVTM and CDR2 ANQGSEA. Germline trimming cut 6 bases from V and 0 bases from J; bases unmatched to any gene: 2.

The rearrangement links TRBV20-1 to TRBJ2-5; the match to TRBD2 covers 8 bases. Looked up from germline, CDR1 is DFQATT and CDR2 is SNEGSKA (reference sequence). The CDR3 totals 17 residues. V gave up 0 bases and J gave up 5 bases; unmatched junction bases: 14. The CDR3 DNA follows: TGCAGTGCTAGAGATTCCTCGCGGGAGGCCTACAATGAGACCCAGTACTTC. Its translation is CSARDSSREAYNETQYF.

A single count supports this clonotype. The J gene is TRBJ1-2, the V gene TRBV2, with TRBD1 matching 12 bases. The CDR3 sequence is 16 residues long. Trimming cost V 4 bases and J 6 bases; bases outside gene matches: 9. Germline V lookup: CDR1 SNHLY, CDR2 FYNNEI. As DNA, the CDR3 is TGTGCCAGCAGTGTGGGGACCGGGACAGGGGGCCATGGCTACACCTTC. Its protein product is CASSVGTGTGGHGYTF.

This chain links TRBV20-1 with TRBJ2-5; a possible D gene is TRBD2 (5 bases). V was clipped by 3 bases and J by 5 bases, with 22 bases between them. CDR1 DFQATT and CDR2 SNEGSKA come from the germline V gene (reference sequence). The CDR3 is 16 residues long. CDR3 loop: CSARETGPRSGETQYF. In DNA form, the CDR3 reads TGCAGTGCTAGGGAGACCGGGCCACGGTCGGGGGAGACCCAGTACTTC.

J is TRBJ1-2 and V is TRBV29-1; D perhaps matches TRBD1 (6 bases). Germline V CDR1 and CDR2: SQVTM, ANQGSEA. V was shortened by 4 bases and J by 4 bases, with 16 bases between the two germline ends. The CDR3 loop spans 14 amino acids. CDR3 region: CSVGGQGSGYGYTF. The CDR3 nucleotides read TGCAGCGTTGGAGGGCAGGGGAGCGGCTATGGCTACACCTTC.

The V gene is TRBV24-1, the J gene TRBJ1-1, with D possibly TRBD1 on 5 matching bases. Trimming removed 8 bases at V and 7 bases at J, with 19 bases between. Germline V gives CDR1 KGHDR, CDR2 SFDVKD. This CDR3 is 14 amino acids long. CDR3 sequence (DNA): TGTGCCACCAAAGTGACAGTTCCAGGCGGTGAAGCTTTCTTT. Its translation is CATKVTVPGGEAFF.

The count of this clonotype is one. CDR3 loop: CASSTGTGAENTEAFF. CDR3 bases: TGTGCCAGCAGTACCGGGACAGGGGCGGAGAACACTGAAGCTTTCTTT. This chain connects TRBV7-2 to TRBJ1-1, with TRBD1 matching 10 bases. CDR1 and CDR2 from the germline V gene are SGHTA and FQGNSA. The CDR3 covers 16 residues. Trimming at V came to 6 bases and at J to 1 base, leaving 8 bases not matched to a gene. The full variable domain, in which reference TRBV7-2 and TRBJ1-1 provide the parts outside the CDR3, is GAGVSQSPSNKVTEKGKDVELRCDPISGHTALYWYRQSLGQGLEFLIYFQGNSAPDKSGLPSDRFSAERTGGSVSTLTIQRTQQEDSAVYLCASSTGTGAENTEAFFGQGTRLTVV.

Remarks on this clonotype: An end of the junction differs from the germline gene, which may be a read error. The chain uses TRBV19 and TRBJ2-5, with D perhaps being TRBD1 or TRBD2 (5 bases each). Germline V gene lookup returns CDR1 LNHDA and CDR2 SQIVND (reference sequence). CDR3 length equals 16 residues. In DNA form, the CDR3 reads TGTGCCAGTAAGCCCAGGACACCTGGGGACCATGAGACCCAGTACTTC. Translated: CASKPRTPGDHETQYF.

This chain's CDR3 is CSARSTKGADTQYF. The CDR3 DNA is TGCAGTGCTAGATCGACAAAGGGCGCAGATACGCAGTATTTT. The chain links TRBV20-1 to TRBJ2-3; D gene ambiguous. V lost 2 bases and J lost 4, with 13 bases in between. This CDR3 has 14 residues. Germline lookup yields CDR1 DFQATT and CDR2 SNEGSKA (reference sequence).

This clonotype appeared many times. The chain carries TRBV10-3 and TRBJ2-2; 7 bases fit TRBD1. V shed 11 bases, J shed 6 bases, and the junction held 15 bases outside the gene matches. The CDR3 contains 15 residues. Per the germline V gene, CDR1 is ENHRY and CDR2 is SYGVKD. CDR3 sequence: CASWEETGTSGELFF. The CDR3 DNA follows: TGTGCCTCCTGGGAAGAGACAGGGACATCCGGGGAGCTGTTTTTT.

This chain joins TRBV19 and TRBJ1-6; D uncertain. This CDR3 region has 15 residues. Trimming stripped 6 bases from V and 3 bases from J, with 12 bases between. Germline CDR1 LNHDA, CDR2 SQIVND (reference sequence). CDR3 sequence (DNA): TGTGCCAGTAGCACAACCGACTACTATAATTCACCCCTCCACTTT. As protein: CASSTTDYYNSPLHF.

This clonotype appeared a single time. This chain links TRBV7-6 with TRBJ1-2, with D possibly being TRBD1 (5 bases). This CDR3 region has 13 residues. From germline, CDR1 is SGHVS and CDR2 FNYEAQ. Trimming stripped 5 bases from V and 4 bases from J, with 11 bases between. The CDR3 DNA reads TGTGCCAGCAGCGACCGGGACCTCTATGGCTACACCTTC. It is translated as CASSDRDLYGYTF.

The rearrangement links TRBV7-3 to TRBJ1-4, with TRBD1 identical over 12 bases. Germline values: CDR1 SGHTA, CDR2 FQGTGA. V shed 5 bases and J 7 bases; nucleotides not matched to a gene: 5. The CDR3 is 15 amino acids. CDR3 in amino acids: CASSLGTGGGEKLFF. The CDR3 DNA follows: TGTGCCAGCAGCCTTGGGACAGGGGGCGGTGAAAAACTGTTTTTT.

V gene TRBV6-4 combines with J gene TRBJ2-1, with TRBD2 identical over 8 bases. TRBJ2-7 explains the end of the DNA better; the J call may be wrong. This CDR3 has 13 amino acids. Per the germline V gene, CDR1 is MRHNA and CDR2 is SNTAGT. This chain's CDR3 is CASSESGLAEQYF. The CDR3 DNA is TGTGCCAGCAGTGAATCCGGACTAGCCGAGCAGTACTTC.

The rearrangement uses TRBV11-3 and TRBJ2-7; 9 bases are shared with TRBD2. This CDR3 is 15 amino acids long. V was pared by 0 bases and J by 4 bases, with 4 bases of the junction left unmatched. CDR1 and CDR2 (germline): SGHNT, YENEEA. The CDR3 nucleotides read TGTGCCAGCAGCTTAGATAGCGGGGGCATATACGAGCAGTACTTC. Encoded protein: CASSLDSGGIYEQYF.

The chain uses TRBV15 and TRBJ1-6; possible D gene TRBD1, 6 bases. CDR3 length: 16 amino acids. The V gene's germline CDR1 is LNHNV and CDR2 YYDKDF (reference sequence). Deletions cut 3 bases from V and 7 bases from J, with 16 bases between. Here the CDR3 reads CATSSNGQTRNSPLHF. Here the CDR3 DNA reads TGTGCCACCAGCAGTAACGGACAGACCAGAAATTCACCCCTCCACTTT.

This clonotype was counted many times. This chain links TRBV4-1 with TRBJ1-1; TRBD1 agrees at 7 bases. From germline, CDR1 is MGHRA and CDR2 YSYEKL. V shed 4 bases and J 1 base; nucleotides not matched to a gene: 6. This CDR3 has 15 residues. The CDR3 DNA sequence: TGCGCCAGCAGCCGATCCGGGACAGCGAACACTGAAGCTTTCTTT. Its protein is CASSRSGTANTEAFF.

The chain recombines TRBV24-1 with TRBJ2-1; TRBD1 matches at 9 bases. The germline CDR1 and CDR2 sequences are KGHDR and SFDVKD. The CDR3 has 15 residues. V was clipped by 5 bases and J by 3 bases; unmatched bases: 4. The CDR3, as DNA: TGTGCCACCAGTGGCCGGGACAGGGACTACAATGAGCAGTTCTTC. Its protein product is CATSGRDRDYNEQFF.

V usage is TRBV5-6 and J usage is TRBJ1-1; 8 bases map to TRBD1. Trimming cost V 3 bases and J 4 bases; bases outside gene matches: 11. CDR3 length: 16 amino acids. Germline CDR1 reads SGHDT; CDR2 reads YYEEEE. Here the CDR3 DNA reads TGTGCCAGCAGCTACGGACAGGGAAGGAAGGGCACTGAAGCTTTCTTT. Amino acid sequence: CASSYGQGRKGTEAFF.

This clonotype is a singleton in its sample. The chain is built from TRBV19 and TRBJ2-7, with D hard to call. V was clipped by 3 bases and J by 2 bases, with 20 bases between them. In germline, CDR1 is LNHDA, CDR2 SQIVND (reference sequence). This CDR3 comprises 17 residues. CDR3 bases: TGTGCCAGTAGTATCGGGCTAATTGCTGCAGGACCCTACGAGCAGTACTTC. Protein sequence: CASSIGLIAAGPYEQYF.

The chain uses TRBV7-2 and TRBJ2-7; either TRBD1 or TRBD2 may supply D (5 bases each). The CDR3 length is 15 residues. Per germline, CDR1 SGHTA and CDR2 FQGNSA. V lost 5 bases and J lost 0, with 14 bases in between. In nucleotides, the CDR3 is TGTGCCAGCAGCCAAAAGTCAGGGAGCTCCTACGAGCAGTACTTC. This gives the protein CASSQKSGSSYEQYF.

The chain couples TRBV20-1 to TRBJ1-1; D remains unclear. Germline V lookup: CDR1 DFQATT, CDR2 SNEGSKA (reference sequence). V lost 3 bases and J 0 bases, leaving 8 bases between the germline ends. CDR3 size: 13 residues. CDR3: CSARADLNTEAFF. Written as DNA, the CDR3 is TGCAGTGCTAGGGCCGATCTGAACACTGAAGCTTTCTTT.

This clonotype has at least ten counts. The chain carries TRBV6-5 and TRBJ1-2, with no clear D. CDR3 length: 16 residues. Germline assignment: CDR1 MNHEY and CDR2 SVGAGI. V lost 0 bases, J lost 12 bases, and 23 bases lay in between. The CDR3 here is CASSYSSSWEHGKHTF. CDR3 bases: TGTGCCAGCAGTTACTCTTCGTCTTGGGAACATGGGAAACACACCTTC.

This clonotype has just a few counts. The V and J genes are TRBV12-3 or TRBV12-4 and TRBJ2-3, with TRBD2 as a possible D gene (5 bases). This CDR3 spans 13 amino acids. The V and J ends lost 8 bases and 2 bases respectively, with 11 bases between them. The CDR3 spells CASSAAITDTQYF. In DNA, the CDR3 is TGTGCCAGCTCAGCGGCGATCACAGATACGCAGTATTTT.

This clonotype has a handful of counts. The genes are TRBV7-3 and TRBJ2-7, with 9 positions matching TRBD1. CDR1 SGHTA and CDR2 FQGTGA come from the germline V gene. This CDR3 is built from 14 residues. V was pared by 4 bases and J by 4 bases, with 5 bases of the junction left unmatched. CDR3 loop: CASSSGQGAYEQYF. The DNA of the CDR3 is TGTGCCAGCAGCTCGGGACAGGGCGCGTACGAGCAGTACTTC.

The V and J genes are TRBV20-1 and TRBJ1-6; D possibly corresponds to TRBD1 (6 bases). CDR1 DFQATT and CDR2 SNEGSKA come from the germline V gene (reference sequence). Trimming took 4 bases from V and 4 from J, leaving 14 bases between them. The CDR3 sequence is 15 residues long. CDR3 region: CSATNQGQYNSPLHF. The CDR3 DNA reads as TGCAGTGCTACCAATCAAGGACAGTATAATTCACCCCTCCACTTT.